These T cell receptor beta chains were read from a single sample in a study of T cell repertoires in cytomegalovirus infection. One entry per CDR3 protein, called by TCRdb with MiXCR from the reads. The sample includes roughly 300,000 distinct CDR3 sequences, under 30% of them seen just once. Material: PBMCs. Receptors were obtained from a human donor in good health (CMV status not recorded). Some clones in this sample may be carry-over from other donors' samples. Both conserved end residues are part of each CDR3. A D gene is named only where the DNA matches it firmly. Expanded clones get a size class; other rows say once, few or many, or leave the size out.

d_gene: -; j_gene: TRBJ2-4; v_gene: TRBV28; abundance: -; CDR3nt: TGTGCCAGCAGCCCTCCAATGGCCAAAAACATTCAGTACTTC; CDR3aa: CASSPPMAKNIQYF
d_gene: TRBD2; j_gene: TRBJ2-7; v_gene: TRBV6-2/TRBV6-3; abundance: few; CDR3nt: TGTGCCAGCAGTACCACGACTAGCGGGAGCGTCGAGCAGTACTTC; CDR3aa: CASSTTTSGSVEQYF
d_gene: TRBD1; j_gene: TRBJ2-1; v_gene: TRBV2; abundance: -; CDR3nt: TGTGCCAGCAGTGAAATGGGACAGTACAATGAGCAGTTCTTC; CDR3aa: CASSEMGQYNEQFF
d_gene: -; j_gene: TRBJ2-1; v_gene: TRBV7-2; abundance: many; CDR3nt: TGTGCCAGCAGCCGGGCCTTACGACCCCCCAGAGAATTCTTC; CDR3aa: CASSRALRPPREFF
d_gene: TRBD2; j_gene: TRBJ2-3; v_gene: TRBV20-1; abundance: -; CDR3nt: TGCAGTGCTTACCTAGCGGGAGTCACAGATACGCAGTATTTT; CDR3aa: CSAYLAGVTDTQYF
d_gene: -; j_gene: TRBJ2-3; v_gene: TRBV5-6; abundance: few; CDR3nt: TGTGCCAGCATCCTGATGGGGGACCCAGGCACTAGCACAGATACGCAGTATTTT; CDR3aa: CASILMGDPGTSTDTQYF
d_gene: -; j_gene: TRBJ1-1; v_gene: TRBV7-2; abundance: many; CDR3nt: TGTGCCAGCAGCTTAGCGGGACGCCACCACGGAGGGGCTTTCTTT; CDR3aa: CASSLAGRHHGGAFF
d_gene: TRBD2; j_gene: TRBJ2-5; v_gene: TRBV11-2; abundance: few; CDR3nt: TGTGCCAGCAGCTTAGTAACTAGCGGGATAGAGACCCAGTACTTC; CDR3aa: CASSLVTSGIETQYF
d_gene: -; j_gene: TRBJ2-7; v_gene: TRBV7-2; abundance: -; CDR3nt: TGTGCCAGCAGCCCTAATAGGGCGGTCTACGAGCAGTACTTC; CDR3aa: CASSPNRAVYEQYF
d_gene: TRBD2; j_gene: TRBJ2-5; v_gene: TRBV20-1; abundance: -; CDR3nt: TGCAGTGCTATAGCCCCCAGACTAGCATCCGAGACCCAGTACTTC; CDR3aa: CSAIAPRLASETQYF
d_gene: TRBD2; j_gene: TRBJ2-7; v_gene: TRBV7-2; abundance: -; CDR3nt: TGTGCCAGCAGCTTAGAATCAAGCGGGAGGGTGTACGAGCAGTACTTC; CDR3aa: CASSLESSGRVYEQYF
d_gene: TRBD1; j_gene: TRBJ2-3; v_gene: TRBV20-1; abundance: few; CDR3nt: TGCAGTGGTGAGACAGGGACAGATACGCAGTATTTT; CDR3aa: CSGETGTDTQYF
d_gene: TRBD2; j_gene: TRBJ2-4; v_gene: TRBV7-2; abundance: many; CDR3nt: TGTGCCAGCAGCCGGGGACTAGCGGGGACCTTAGCCAAAAACATTCAGTACTTC; CDR3aa: CASSRGLAGTLAKNIQYF
d_gene: TRBD2; j_gene: TRBJ2-2; v_gene: TRBV14; abundance: few; CDR3nt: TGTGCCAGCAGCCAAAACCCGCCGACTAGCGGCAAAAACACCGGGGAGCTGTTTTTT; CDR3aa: CASSQNPPTSGKNTGELFF
d_gene: -; j_gene: TRBJ2-7; v_gene: TRBV20-1; abundance: few; CDR3nt: TGCAGTGCTCCCGGCGAGGTACTGGGCTACGAGCAGTACTTC; CDR3aa: CSAPGEVLGYEQYF
d_gene: -; j_gene: TRBJ2-5; v_gene: TRBV7-2; abundance: many; CDR3nt: TGTGCCAGCAGCTCCTCCCTAGGGGTCCAAGAGACCCAGTACTTC; CDR3aa: CASSSSLGVQETQYF
d_gene: TRBD1; j_gene: TRBJ2-3; v_gene: TRBV29-1; abundance: -; CDR3nt: TGCAGCTCTATGGGACAGTTCACAGATACGCAGTATTTT; CDR3aa: CSSMGQFTDTQYF
d_gene: -; j_gene: TRBJ1-4; v_gene: TRBV7-8; abundance: many; CDR3nt: TGTGCCAGCAGCCCTAGTACGGGTCGCACTAATGAAAAACTGTTTTTT; CDR3aa: CASSPSTGRTNEKLFF
d_gene: TRBD1; j_gene: TRBJ2-2; v_gene: TRBV12-3/TRBV12-4; abundance: -; CDR3nt: TGTGCCAGCAGTATAGGACAGGTGCCCGGGGAGCTGTTTTTT; CDR3aa: CASSIGQVPGELFF
d_gene: -; j_gene: TRBJ1-1; v_gene: TRBV7-9; abundance: -; CDR3nt: TGTGCCAGCAGTCTCCGGGAGGGGGGGAACACTGAAGCTTTCTTT; CDR3aa: CASSLREGGNTEAFF
d_gene: TRBD1; j_gene: TRBJ2-7; v_gene: TRBV29-1; abundance: -; CDR3nt: TGCAGCGGGACAGGACTGGCCTCCGAGCAGTACTTC; CDR3aa: CSGTGLASEQYF
d_gene: TRBD2; j_gene: TRBJ2-7; v_gene: TRBV7-6; abundance: -; CDR3nt: TGTGCCAGCAGCTTAGGGAGCGGGAGCCCCTACGAGCAGTACTTC; CDR3aa: CASSLGSGSPYEQYF
d_gene: TRBD2; j_gene: TRBJ2-2; v_gene: TRBV7-9; abundance: many; CDR3nt: TGTGCCAGCAGCTCCCGGACTAGCGGAAACACCGGGGAGCTGTTTTTT; CDR3aa: CASSSRTSGNTGELFF
d_gene: -; j_gene: TRBJ2-7; v_gene: TRBV20-1; abundance: -; CDR3nt: TGCAGTGCTCTCAGGCTGGGAGGCTACGAGCAGTACTTC; CDR3aa: CSALRLGGYEQYF